This T cell receptor beta chain was recorded in a study of immune cell composition in non-small cell lung cancer. Study in general: Lung adenocarcinoma or squamous carcinoma made up most tumours. Study-level results: Around four fifths of squamous and around 34% of adenocarcinoma cases had tumour-associated clones >0.5%. Overall clonality, unlike maximal tumour-associated clone frequency, did not predict TIL reactivity.

Germline CDR1 SGHRS, CDR2 YFSETQ. V was trimmed by 0 bases and J by 1 base, leaving 10 bases between them. CDR3 length equals 15 residues. Repertoires were generated with immunoSEQ multiplex PCR, while TCRdb's copy carries only in-frame clones and drops some. The sample records 7,200 or so clones, roughly two thirds being singletons. The normal lung sample lay at least 3 cm, and maximally far, from the tumour. Template was genomic DNA from frozen, unsorted single-cell suspensions. This clone was picked up one time. Its antigen is as yet unknown. This sequence was found in a human donor with non-small cell lung cancer. Material: non-adjacent lung tissue. The chain recombines TRBV5-1 with TRBJ2-5; a possible D gene is TRBD2 (6 bases). Here the CDR3 reads CASSLEGSGQETQYF. The CDR3 bases are TGCGCCAGCAGCTTGGAGGGTAGCGGCCAAGAGACCCAGTACTTC.